A single sample is the source of the 18 T cell receptor beta chains below, sequenced in a study of early T cells in non-severe SARS-CoV-2 infection. Each CDR3 protein is one row after TCRdb ran MiXCR on the 5' RACE reads. Seen here are more than 20,000 distinct CDR3 sequences, approximately 5.7% observed once, and the top ten hold roughly 15%. Sequences were derived from whole blood, sampled at baseline. These receptors came from an adult who was a healthcare worker with PCR-confirmed SARS-CoV-2 infection or an uninfected control (not recorded which).

This clonotype occurred a few times. This rearrangement joins TRBV7-9 to TRBJ1-5; a possible D gene is TRBD1 (5 bases). The V gene lost 5 bases and the J gene lost 4 bases, with 15 bases spanning the gap. In germline, CDR1 is SEHNR, CDR2 FQNEAQ (reference sequence). This CDR3 spans 15 amino acids. The CDR3 spells CASSPPGGRNQPQHF. The CDR3 DNA reads TGTGCCAGCAGCCCCCCGGGGGGACGGAATCAGCCCCAGCATTTT.

By proportion, this clonotype is medium-sized. The genes are TRBV12-5 and TRBJ1-4; a possible D gene is TRBD1 (6 bases). In germline, CDR1 is LGHNT, CDR2 FRNRAP. V was clipped by 6 bases and J by 5 bases, with 16 bases between them. This CDR3 contains 15 residues. The CDR3, as DNA: TGTGCTAGTGGCCCGTTTTTAGGGGGAAATGAAAAACTGTTTTTT. Translating gives CASGPFLGGNEKLFF.

The rearrangement joins TRBV7-2 to TRBJ2-1; the match to TRBD1 covers 9 bases. The length of the CDR3 is 15 residues. After removal of 3 bases from V and 2 bases from J, the junction contained 2 bases not matched to a gene. Germline loops: CDR1 SGHTA, CDR2 FQGNSA. CDR3 sequence (DNA): TGTGCCAGCAGCTTGGACAGGGGACCCTACAATGAGCAGTTCTTC. Protein product: CASSLDRGPYNEQFF.

By its share, this clonotype is medium-sized (0.01 to 0.1%). The chain links TRBV7-2 to TRBJ1-5, with D tentatively TRBD1 (5 bases). This CDR3 contains 15 residues. Looked up from germline, CDR1 is SGHTA and CDR2 is FQGNSA. Trimming stripped 5 bases from V and 1 base from J, with 12 bases between. The CDR3 nucleotides are TGTGCCAGCAGCACCCGCGGGGGAAGCAATCAGCCCCAGCATTTT. This sequence encodes CASSTRGGSNQPQHF.

This clonotype has only a few counts. The J gene is TRBJ2-5, the V gene TRBV12-3 or TRBV12-4; the match to TRBD2 covers 9 bases. The ends lost 1 base at V and 5 bases at J; junction bases unmatched: 8. CDR3 length: 16 residues. CDR3 protein: CASSLEGGGARETQYF. The DNA for the CDR3 is TGTGCCAGCAGTTTAGAAGGCGGGGGGGCTCGTGAGACCCAGTACTTC.

This clonotype occurred a few times. The chain uses TRBV4-3 and TRBJ2-7; 7 bases are a match to TRBD1. The CDR3 spans 14 residues. V dropped 0 bases and J dropped 3; count of bases not matched to a gene: 2. Germline V CDR1 and CDR2: LGHNA, YSLEER. The CDR3 loop is CASSQDWDSYEQYF. CDR3 coding DNA: TGCGCCAGCAGCCAAGATTGGGACAGCTACGAGCAGTACTTC.

This clonotype has a count of ten or more. The chain links TRBV7-9 to TRBJ2-1; D is possibly TRBD1 or TRBD2 (5 bases each). The CDR3 loop spans 14 amino acids. From germline, CDR1 is SEHNR and CDR2 FQNEAQ (reference sequence). Trimming removed 1 base from V and 7 bases from J, with 11 bases in between. CDR3 sequence: CASSLGGSANEQFF. The CDR3 bases are TGTGCCAGCAGCTTAGGGGGGAGTGCGAATGAGCAGTTCTTC.

The chain employs TRBV4-3 and TRBJ2-1, with D unresolved. The germline gives CDR1 LGHNA, CDR2 YSLEER. This CDR3 has 15 residues. V was pared by 4 bases and J by 5 bases, with 15 bases between. CDR3 region: CASSPAVSKHNEQFF. The DNA of the CDR3 is TGCGCCAGCAGCCCAGCCGTCTCGAAGCACAATGAGCAGTTCTTC.

This clonotype was counted at least ten times. The chain uses TRBV10-1 and TRBJ2-1; D possibly matches TRBD1 or TRBD2 (5 bases each). V dropped 5 bases and J dropped 7 bases, with 18 bases sitting between them. This CDR3 region has 15 residues. Germline CDR1 WNHNN, CDR2 SYGVQD (reference sequence). The CDR3 sequence: CASSWGTESFNEQFF. In DNA, the CDR3 is TGCGCCAGCAGTTGGGGGACGGAGAGTTTTAATGAGCAGTTCTTC.

The chain has TRBV6-2 or TRBV6-3 and TRBJ1-6; D unresolved. Germline-derived CDR1 and CDR2 are MNHEY and SVGEGT. Trimming shortened V by 4 bases and J by 4 bases, and 8 bases separated the two germline ends. CDR3 length: 14 amino acids. CDR3 region: CASSFPGYNSPLHF. CDR3 sequence (DNA): TGTGCCAGCAGTTTCCCGGGGTATAATTCACCCCTCCACTTT.

There are many counts of this clonotype. The CDR3 spells CASSPPSGSSFTGELFF. Here the CDR3 DNA reads TGTGCCAGCTCACCACCCTCTGGGAGTAGTTTCACCGGGGAGCTGTTTTTT. The V gene is TRBV18, the J gene TRBJ2-2; D is perhaps TRBD2 (5 bases). The CDR3 runs to 17 residues. The V and J ends lost 0 bases and 4 bases respectively, with 15 bases between them. Germline assignment: CDR1 KGHSH and CDR2 LQKENI.

This clonotype was seen repeatedly, ten times or more. The V and J genes are TRBV5-1 and TRBJ2-7; 10 bases match TRBD2. The CDR3 is 14 residues long. CDR1 and CDR2 from the germline V gene are SGHRS and YFSETQ. V lost 2 bases to trimming and J lost 4 bases; unmatched junction nucleotides: 3. CDR3 DNA: TGCGCCAGCAGCTTCACTAGCGGGGTGTACGAGCAGTACTTC. Translation gives CASSFTSGVYEQYF.

The rearrangement links TRBV21-1 to TRBJ1-1; the tabulated D call, TRBD1, remains unverified against the DNA. TRBV21-1 is shown as a pseudogene. CDR3 length equals 11 residues. CDR3 in DNA: TGTGCCAGCAGCAGGGGGGGAGAGACTTTCTTT. Amino acids: CASSRGGETFF.

In its sample, this clonotype was seen a few times. The V and J genes are TRBV24-1 and TRBJ2-3; TRBD1 aligns across 8 bases. This CDR3 is 14 amino acids long. CDR1 KGHDR and CDR2 SFDVKD come from the germline V gene. After removal of 5 bases from V and 4 bases from J, the junction contained 4 bases not matched to a gene. CDR3: CATSGGQAADTQYF. CDR3 DNA: TGTGCCACCAGTGGGGGACAGGCGGCAGATACGCAGTATTTT.

This clonotype counts as medium-sized (0.01 to 0.1%). The chain uses TRBV2 and TRBJ1-2; D is possibly TRBD1 (6 bases). V dropped 5 bases and J dropped 8 bases, with 15 bases sitting between them. The germline CDR1 and CDR2 sequences are SNHLY and FYNNEI. The CDR3 covers 13 residues. The CDR3, as DNA: TGTGCCAGCAGTACCGGGCGACAGGACGGCTACACCTTC. It encodes CASSTGRQDGYTF.

The CDR3 is CASSLIPGAEQYF. DNA of the CDR3: TGTGCCAGCAGTTTAATCCCCGGGGCTGAGCAGTACTTC. The chain recombines TRBV12-3 or TRBV12-4 with TRBJ2-7; D may match TRBD1 or TRBD2 (5 bases each). The CDR3 contains 13 residues. The ends were cut back, 2 bases at V and 7 bases at J, with 12 bases in the middle.

The table lists this clonotype with many counts. The CDR3 sequence: CASSYRLNTEAFF. The CDR3 DNA follows: TGTGCCAGCAGCTACCGACTGAACACTGAAGCTTTCTTT. This chain links TRBV7-9 with TRBJ1-1; D gene unclear. V dropped 4 bases and J dropped 0 bases, with 6 bases sitting between them. The CDR3 runs 13 residues. Germline V CDR1 and CDR2: SEHNR, FQNEAQ (reference sequence). The full variable domain, with the rest looked up from reference TRBV7-9 and TRBJ1-1, is DTGVSQNPRHKITKRGQNVTFRCDPISEHNRLYWYRQTLGQGPEFLTYFQNEAQLEKSRLLSDRFSAERPKGSFSTLEIQRTEQGDSAMYLCASSYRLNTEAFFGQGTRLTVV.

This clonotype was picked up many times. The J gene is TRBJ1-3, the V gene TRBV7-9, with 7 bases that match TRBD1. Germline CDR1 is SEHNR and CDR2 is FQNEAQ (reference sequence). The V and J ends lost 0 bases and 3 bases, in that order; junction bases with no gene match: 5. The CDR3 has 16 amino acids. CDR3 nucleotide sequence: TGTGCCAGCAGCTTAGCGGGACAGTACCATGGAAACACCATATATTTT. Amino acids: CASSLAGQYHGNTIYF.